These T cell receptor beta chains were read from a single sample in a study of graft-versus-host responses after intestinal transplantation. Clones were read by immunoSEQ multiplex PCR, and TCRdb kept only the in-frame ones, dropping some. Of tens of thousands of clones listed, about nine tenths are singletons. The specimen was ileum tissue, collected less than 400 days after transplant. The receptor set was obtained from a human patient who received an intestinal transplant, so some T cells may come from the graft donor. Each CDR3 is given without its conserved first and last residue. Each record gives: CDR3 protein, V gene.

CDR3 protein: ASSLGGAYGYT
V gene: TRBV7-6

CDR3 protein: ASSELESQMNTEAF
V gene: TRBV25-1

CDR3 protein: ASSLTSGRYEQY
V gene: TRBV11-2

CDR3 protein: ATSRDLGSLEQF
V gene: TRBV15

CDR3 protein: ASSPTDRLDYEQY
V gene: TRBV5-1

CDR3 protein: ASSGRLAGVYNEQF
V gene: TRBV2

CDR3 protein: ASSIDSGHSYEQY
V gene: TRBV19

CDR3 protein: ASSLASLNTEAF
V gene: TRBV5-5

CDR3 protein: SVETGGAGADTQY
V gene: TRBV29-1

CDR3 protein: ASSNSERTTDTQY
V gene: TRBV21-1

CDR3 protein: ASSIFGDSSNQPQH
V gene: TRBV19

CDR3 protein: ASSQTSSARY
V gene: TRBV7-2

CDR3 protein: ASSYWGGGPEPQH
V gene: TRBV6-6

CDR3 protein: ASSLKGSGATYNEQF
V gene: TRBV5-1

CDR3 protein: SARTGGETQY
V gene: TRBV29-1

CDR3 protein: ASSAQTFSGNTIY
V gene: TRBV6-5

CDR3 protein: ASTEDGTGVTGELF
V gene: TRBV9

CDR3 protein: ASSEPDSGPNTGELF
V gene: TRBV2

CDR3 protein: ASGRNTIY
V gene: TRBV12-5

CDR3 protein: ASSIAPLAAYNEQF
V gene: TRBV19

CDR3 protein: ASSLAAYYNEQF
V gene: TRBV2

CDR3 protein: ASSLGGRAAEQY
V gene: TRBV28

CDR3 protein: ASSFLGRGHPYEQY
V gene: TRBV7-3

CDR3 protein: ASSYETETGELF
V gene: TRBV6-6

CDR3 protein: ASSPGTGASPEAF
V gene: TRBV11-2

CDR3 protein: ASSYRRGSGELF
V gene: TRBV6-5

CDR3 protein: ASSQHGQGGNTIY
V gene: TRBV4-1

CDR3 protein: ASSQEVAGGKAGTQY
V gene: TRBV2

CDR3 protein: TSSQDSHTDTQY
V gene: TRBV1

CDR3 protein: ASSFSVSEQF
V gene: TRBV28

CDR3 protein: ASSYSGAPLHTQY
V gene: TRBV6-5

CDR3 protein: ASSFGGATEAF
V gene: TRBV5-1

CDR3 protein: ASSVGVGRRSGNTIY
V gene: TRBV9

CDR3 protein: ASSPGTYGYT
V gene: TRBV11-2

CDR3 protein: SAAGDPQY
V gene: TRBV20-1

CDR3 protein: ASSLVVVGYT
V gene: TRBV5-1

CDR3 protein: ASRHPAGGGYNEQF
V gene: TRBV5-1

CDR3 protein: ASSEPGHLTGELF
V gene: TRBV27

CDR3 protein: ASSEYRGLSGNTIY
V gene: TRBV25-1

CDR3 protein: ASSPRQGARETGELF
V gene: TRBV18

CDR3 protein: ASSLNTGQTEKLF
V gene: TRBV5-5

CDR3 protein: ASSTRDSYEQY
V gene: TRBV11-2

CDR3 protein: ASSWGLQETQY
V gene: TRBV4-1

CDR3 protein: ASSIGDPDGYT
V gene: TRBV19

CDR3 protein: ASSLNRDYGYT
V gene: TRBV5-1

CDR3 protein: AWRGGLPETQY
V gene: TRBV30

CDR3 protein: ATGTGRDQPQH
V gene: TRBV10-1

CDR3 protein: ASSEIGGGGYEQY
V gene: TRBV2

CDR3 protein: ASSVGTGVGETQY
V gene: TRBV11-2

CDR3 protein: ATNSETSPRGDTQY
V gene: TRBV28